Listed here are 7 T cell receptor beta chains from one sample, sequenced in a study of cytomegalovirus exposure and HLA in healthy donors. Clones were sequenced by immunoSEQ multiplex PCR, and TCRdb holds only the in-frame ones, with some missing. The table records under 400,000 clones, 88% of them present only once. The specimen was PBMCs. All receptors derive from a man under 40 in good health and CMV-seronegative.

The V gene is TRBV5-4, the J gene TRBJ2-6, with 11 bases matching TRBD1. The germline CDR1 and CDR2 sequences are SGHNT and YYREEE (reference sequence). The CDR3 has 19 residues. The junction had 10 bases not matched to a gene; V was cut back by 4 bases and J by 1 base. CDR3 bases: TGTGCCAGCAGCCGCTGGGGACAGGGGGTTTTTTCTGGGGCCAACGTCCTGACTTTC. Translating gives CASSRWGQGVFSGANVLTF. The entire variable domain, with the rest obtained from reference TRBV5-4 and TRBJ2-6, is as follows: ETGVTQSPTHLIKTRGQQVTLRCSSQSGHNTVSWYQQALGQGPQFIFQYYREEENGRGNFPPRFSGLQFPNYSSELNVNALELDDSALYLCASSRWGQGVFSGANVLTFGAGSRLTVL.

The V call is TRBV4-3, the J call TRBJ2-7; 9 bases align to TRBD1. The V gene end was trimmed by 0 bases and the J gene end by 3 bases; junction bases not matched to a gene: 6. This CDR3 has 16 amino acids. Germline values: CDR1 LGHNA, CDR2 YSLEER. The CDR3 nucleotides read TGCGCCAGCAGCCAAGAAGTAGGGGACAGGGTCTACGAGCAGTACTTC. Protein sequence: CASSQEVGDRVYEQYF.

The chain combines TRBV27 with TRBJ2-3, with 7 bases lining up with TRBD1. The V segment lost 2 bases and the J segment 6 bases; nucleotides outside the gene matches: 5. The CDR3 covers 14 residues. Germline loops: CDR1 MNHEY, CDR2 SMNVEV (reference sequence). The CDR3 loop reads CASSLHPQGDTQYF. The CDR3 bases are TGTGCCAGCAGTTTACACCCACAGGGGGATACGCAGTATTTT.

V is TRBV7-2 and J is TRBJ1-5, with no clear D. Trimming took off 0 bases at V and 9 bases at J, with 15 bases between the two ends. The CDR3 totals 15 residues. Germline-derived CDR1 and CDR2 are SGHTA and FQGNSA. The CDR3 sequence is CASSLALRGWRPQHF. CDR3 coding DNA: TGTGCCAGCAGCTTAGCGCTTCGAGGGTGGCGGCCCCAGCATTTT. The whole variable domain, filled in from reference TRBV7-2 and TRBJ1-5, reads GAGVSQSPSNKVTEKGKDVELRCDPISGHTALYWYRQSLGQGLEFLIYFQGNSAPDKSGLPSDRFSAERTGGSVSTLTIQRTQQEDSAVYLCASSLALRGWRPQHFGDGTRLSIL.

The chain links TRBV29-1 to TRBJ1-1; D ambiguous. CDR1 is SQVTM and CDR2 is ANQGSEA in the germline V gene. This CDR3 contains 12 residues. Trimming shortened V by 7 bases and J by 1 base, and 10 bases separated the two germline ends. The CDR3 spells CSGYDTNTEAFF. The CDR3 DNA reads as TGCAGCGGGTACGACACGAACACTGAAGCTTTCTTT.

This sequence joins TRBV5-8 and TRBJ2-7; TRBD1 matches 9 bases. This CDR3 is 14 amino acids long. CDR1 SGHTS and CDR2 YDEGEE come from the germline V gene. V lost 4 bases, J lost 2 bases, and 4 bases stayed unmatched. CDR3 sequence reads: CASSQGTGTYEQYF. The CDR3 region has the DNA TGTGCCAGCAGCCAAGGGACAGGGACCTACGAGCAGTACTTC.

The sample holds one count of this clone. This chain uses TRBV6-5 with TRBJ1-1, with 12 bases matching TRBD1. The CDR3 length is 16 residues. The germline V gene has CDR1 MNHEY and CDR2 SVGAGI. V was pared by 3 bases and J by 3 bases, with 5 bases of the junction left unmatched. CDR3 sequence reads: CASSYGTGGAYTEAFF. DNA of the CDR3: TGTGCCAGCAGTTATGGGACAGGGGGCGCGTACACTGAAGCTTTCTTT.